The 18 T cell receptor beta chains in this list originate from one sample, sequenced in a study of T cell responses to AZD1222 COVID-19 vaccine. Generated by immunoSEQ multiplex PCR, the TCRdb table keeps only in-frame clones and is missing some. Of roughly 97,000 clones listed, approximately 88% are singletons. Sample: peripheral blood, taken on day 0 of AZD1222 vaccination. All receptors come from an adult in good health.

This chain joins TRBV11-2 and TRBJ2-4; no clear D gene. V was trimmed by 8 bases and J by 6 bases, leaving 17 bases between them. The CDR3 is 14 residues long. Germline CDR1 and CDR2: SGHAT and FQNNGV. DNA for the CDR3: TGTGCCAGCGGATCCTGGGCAGGCCTAAACATTCAGTACTTC. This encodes CASGSWAGLNIQYF.

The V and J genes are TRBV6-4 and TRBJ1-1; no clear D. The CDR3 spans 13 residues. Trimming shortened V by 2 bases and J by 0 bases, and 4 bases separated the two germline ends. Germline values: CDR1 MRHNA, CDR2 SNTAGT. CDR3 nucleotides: TGTGCCAGCAGTGACCGGATGAACACTGAAGCTTTCTTT. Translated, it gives CASSDRMNTEAFF.

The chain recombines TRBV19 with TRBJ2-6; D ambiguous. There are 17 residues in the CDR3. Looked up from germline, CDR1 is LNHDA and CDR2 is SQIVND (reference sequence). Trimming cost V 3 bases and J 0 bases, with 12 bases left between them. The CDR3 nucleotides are TGTGCCAGTAGTATGGGCAGGAAGATCTCTGGGGCCAACGTCCTGACTTTC. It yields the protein CASSMGRKISGANVLTF. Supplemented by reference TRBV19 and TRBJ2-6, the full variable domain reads DGGITQSPKYLFRKEGQNVTLSCEQNLNHDAMYWYRQDPGQGLRLIYYSQIVNDFQKGDIAEGYSVSREKKESFPLTVTSAQKNPTAFYLCASSMGRKISGANVLTFGAGSRLTVL.

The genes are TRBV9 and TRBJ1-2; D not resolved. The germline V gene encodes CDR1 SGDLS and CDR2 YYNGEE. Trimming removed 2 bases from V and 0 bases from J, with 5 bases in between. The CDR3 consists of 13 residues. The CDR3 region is CASSVESNYGYTF. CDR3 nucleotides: TGTGCCAGCAGCGTGGAGTCTAACTATGGCTACACCTTC. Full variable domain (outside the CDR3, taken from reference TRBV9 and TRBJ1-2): DSGVTQTPKHLITATGQRVTLRCSPRSGDLSVYWYQQSLDQGLQFLIQYYNGEERAKGNILERFSAQQFPDLHSELNLSSLELGDSALYFCASSVESNYGYTFGSGTRLTVV.

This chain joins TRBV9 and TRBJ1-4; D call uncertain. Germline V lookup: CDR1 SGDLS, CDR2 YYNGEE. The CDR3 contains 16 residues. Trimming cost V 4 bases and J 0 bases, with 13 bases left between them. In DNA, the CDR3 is TGTGCCAGCAGCCCACAGATCGGTGCAACTAATGAAAAACTGTTTTTT. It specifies CASSPQIGATNEKLFF.

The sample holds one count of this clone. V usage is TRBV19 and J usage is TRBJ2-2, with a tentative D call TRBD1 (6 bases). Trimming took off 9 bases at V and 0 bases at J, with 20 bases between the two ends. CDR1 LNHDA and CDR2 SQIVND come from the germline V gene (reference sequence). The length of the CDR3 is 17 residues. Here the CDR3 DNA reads TGTGCCAGGAGGACAGTACAATTAACCGCGAACACCGGGGAGCTGTTTTTT. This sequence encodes CARRTVQLTANTGELFF.

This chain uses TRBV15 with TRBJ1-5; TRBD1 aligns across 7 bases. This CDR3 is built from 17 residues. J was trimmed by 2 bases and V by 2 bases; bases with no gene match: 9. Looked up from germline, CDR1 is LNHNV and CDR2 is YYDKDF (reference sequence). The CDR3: CATSRILRGLGNQPQHF. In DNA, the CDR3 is TGTGCCACCAGCAGAATATTGAGGGGGCTAGGCAATCAGCCCCAGCATTTT. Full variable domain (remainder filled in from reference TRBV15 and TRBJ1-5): DAMVIQNPRYQVTQFGKPVTLSCSQTLNHNVMYWYQQKSSQAPKLLFHYYDKDFNNEADTPDNFQSRRPNTSFCFLDIRSPGLGDTAMYLCATSRILRGLGNQPQHFGDGTRLSIL.

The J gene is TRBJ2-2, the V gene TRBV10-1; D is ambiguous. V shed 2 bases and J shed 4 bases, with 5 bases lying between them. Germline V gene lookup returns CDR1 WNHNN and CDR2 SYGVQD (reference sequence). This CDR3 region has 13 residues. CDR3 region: CASSEVPTGELFF. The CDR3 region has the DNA TGCGCCAGCAGTGAGGTTCCCACCGGGGAGCTGTTTTTT.

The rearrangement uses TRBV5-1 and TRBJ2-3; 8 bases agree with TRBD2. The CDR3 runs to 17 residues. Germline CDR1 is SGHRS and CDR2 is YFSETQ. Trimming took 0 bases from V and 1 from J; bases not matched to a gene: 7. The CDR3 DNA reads TGCGCCAGCAGCTTGGATCCGAGCGGGGGCCGCACAGATACGCAGTATTTT. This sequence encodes CASSLDPSGGRTDTQYF. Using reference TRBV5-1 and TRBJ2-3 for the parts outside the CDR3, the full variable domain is KAGVTQTPRYLIKTRGQQVTLSCSPISGHRSVSWYQQTPGQGLQFLFEYFSETQRNKGNFPGRFSGRQFSNSRSEMNVSTLELGDSALYLCASSLDPSGGRTDTQYFGPGTRLTVL.

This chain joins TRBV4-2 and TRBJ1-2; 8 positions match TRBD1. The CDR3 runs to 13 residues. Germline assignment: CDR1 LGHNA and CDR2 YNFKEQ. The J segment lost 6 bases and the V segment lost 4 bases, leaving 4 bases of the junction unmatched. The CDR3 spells CASSPTGGDGYTF. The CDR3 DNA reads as TGTGCCAGCAGCCCCACAGGGGGGGATGGCTACACCTTC.

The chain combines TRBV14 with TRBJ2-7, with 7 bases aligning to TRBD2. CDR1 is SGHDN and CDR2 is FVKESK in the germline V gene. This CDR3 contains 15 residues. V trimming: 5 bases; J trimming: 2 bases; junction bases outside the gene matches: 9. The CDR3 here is CASSLQATSAYEQYF. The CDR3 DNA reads TGTGCCAGCAGCTTACAAGCCACTAGCGCCTACGAGCAGTACTTC.

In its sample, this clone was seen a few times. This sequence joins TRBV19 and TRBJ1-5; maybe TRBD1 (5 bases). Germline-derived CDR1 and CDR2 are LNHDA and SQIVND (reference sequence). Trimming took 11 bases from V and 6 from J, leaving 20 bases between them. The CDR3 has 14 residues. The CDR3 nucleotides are TGTGCCGCTACAGGAAGGGTAGCGGGTCAGCCCCAGCATTTT. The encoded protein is CAATGRVAGQPQHF. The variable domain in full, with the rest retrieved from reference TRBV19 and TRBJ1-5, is DGGITQSPKYLFRKEGQNVTLSCEQNLNHDAMYWYRQDPGQGLRLIYYSQIVNDFQKGDIAEGYSVSREKKESFPLTVTSAQKNPTAFYLCAATGRVAGQPQHFGDGTRLSIL.

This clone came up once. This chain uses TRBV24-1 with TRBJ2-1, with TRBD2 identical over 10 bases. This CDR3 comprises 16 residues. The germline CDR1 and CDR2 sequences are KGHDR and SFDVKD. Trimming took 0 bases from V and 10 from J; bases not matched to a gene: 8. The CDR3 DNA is TGTGCCACCAGTGATTTGGCTAGCGGGAGACTTTGGGAGCAGTTCTTC. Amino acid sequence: CATSDLASGRLWEQFF.

CDR3 sequence reads: CASRLGGWNTEAFF. The CDR3 nucleotides are TGTGCCAGCAGGTTGGGGGGATGGAACACTGAAGCTTTCTTT. This chain links TRBV7-9 with TRBJ1-1, with a tentative D call TRBD1 (5 bases). The CDR3 loop spans 14 amino acids. V was clipped by 6 bases and J by 1 base, with 12 bases between them. CDR1 and CDR2 (germline): SEHNR, FQNEAQ (reference sequence). Full variable domain (remainder filled in from reference TRBV7-9 and TRBJ1-1): DTGVSQNPRHKITKRGQNVTFRCDPISEHNRLYWYRQTLGQGPEFLTYFQNEAQLEKSRLLSDRFSAERPKGSFSTLEIQRTEQGDSAMYLCASRLGGWNTEAFFGQGTRLTVV.

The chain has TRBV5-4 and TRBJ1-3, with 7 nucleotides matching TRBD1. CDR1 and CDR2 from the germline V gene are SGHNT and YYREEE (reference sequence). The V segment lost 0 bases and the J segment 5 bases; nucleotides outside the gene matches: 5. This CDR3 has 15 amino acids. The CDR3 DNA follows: TGTGCCAGCAGCTTGGCAGGGGGGAGACGAAACACCATATATTTT. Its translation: CASSLAGGRRNTIYF.

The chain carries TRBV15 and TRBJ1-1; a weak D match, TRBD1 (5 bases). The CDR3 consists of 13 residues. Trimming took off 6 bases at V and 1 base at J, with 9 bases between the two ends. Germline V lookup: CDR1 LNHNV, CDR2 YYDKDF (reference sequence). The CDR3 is CATRGLANTEAFF. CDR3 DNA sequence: TGTGCCACCAGGGGACTGGCGAACACTGAAGCTTTCTTT.

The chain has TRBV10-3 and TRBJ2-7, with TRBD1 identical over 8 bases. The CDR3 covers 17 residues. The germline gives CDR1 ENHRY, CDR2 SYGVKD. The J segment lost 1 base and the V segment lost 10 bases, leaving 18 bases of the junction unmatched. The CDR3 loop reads CATAQRQGLKSSYEQYF. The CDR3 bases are TGTGCCACCGCCCAGAGACAGGGGCTAAAAAGTTCCTACGAGCAGTACTTC.

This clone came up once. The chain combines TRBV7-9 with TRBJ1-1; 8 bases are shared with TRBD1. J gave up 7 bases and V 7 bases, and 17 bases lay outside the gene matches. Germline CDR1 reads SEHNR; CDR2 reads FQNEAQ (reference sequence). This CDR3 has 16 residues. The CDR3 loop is CASTTQGAGGSVEAFF. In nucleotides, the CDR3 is TGTGCCAGCACCACCCAGGGGGCAGGGGGCTCGGTTGAAGCTTTCTTT.